This T cell receptor beta chain was captured in a study of blood T cell repertoires in COVID-19. Per the original methods: For nucleated cells, counts were estimated from reference gene primer amplification. Profiling relied on immunoSEQ multiplex PCR, and the TCRdb table lists in-frame clones only, not all of them. V and J calls and clone size are copied from that table; D and trimming were computed from the DNA. The table includes 220,000 or so clones, roughly 75% detected once. This CDR3 contains 11 residues. Germline V gives CDR1 SEHNR, CDR2 FQNEAQ (reference sequence). V was trimmed by 5 bases and J by 6 bases, leaving 4 bases between them.

The source material was peripheral blood. The receptor was derived from a woman aged 70-85 years with acute or convalescent COVID-19. The rearrangement links TRBV7-9 to TRBJ1-4, with unresolved D. CDR3 sequence (DNA): TGTGCCAGCAGCCCGTATGAAAAACTGTTTTTT. This encodes CASSPYEKLFF.